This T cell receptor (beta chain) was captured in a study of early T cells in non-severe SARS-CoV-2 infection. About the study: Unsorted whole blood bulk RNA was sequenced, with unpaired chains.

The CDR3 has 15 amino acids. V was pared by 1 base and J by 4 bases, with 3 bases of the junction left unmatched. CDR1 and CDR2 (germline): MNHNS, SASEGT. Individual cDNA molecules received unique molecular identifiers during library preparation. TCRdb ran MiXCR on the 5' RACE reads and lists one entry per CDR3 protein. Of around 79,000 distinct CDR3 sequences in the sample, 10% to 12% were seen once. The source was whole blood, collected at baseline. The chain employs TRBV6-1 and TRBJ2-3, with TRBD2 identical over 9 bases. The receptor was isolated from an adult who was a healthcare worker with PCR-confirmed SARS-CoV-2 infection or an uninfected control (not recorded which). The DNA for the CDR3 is TGTGCCAGCAGTGAAGAAGCGGGGGGAGCAGATACGCAGTATTTT. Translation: CASSEEAGGADTQYF.